A single sample gave rise to the 14 T cell receptor beta chains below, sequenced in a study of blood T cell repertoires in COVID-19. The table came from immunoSEQ multiplex PCR; TCRdb's copy has only in-frame clones and leaves some out. The sample carries fewer than 400,000 clones, almost 90% recorded once. Sequencing used peripheral blood. The receptors stem from a woman in her twenties or thirties with COVID-19, enrolled during active disease.

This rearrangement joins TRBV5-1 to TRBJ1-5, with D possibly being TRBD1 (5 bases). The V gene lost 1 base and the J gene lost 4 bases, with 12 bases spanning the gap. The CDR3 length is 15 residues. CDR1 is SGHRS, CDR2 YFSETQ, per germline. CDR3 in DNA: TGCGCCAGCAGCTTGTTACCCGCAGGGAATCAGCCCCAGCATTTT. Residues: CASSLLPAGNQPQHF. The full variable domain, in which reference TRBV5-1 and TRBJ1-5 provide the parts outside the CDR3, is KAGVTQTPRYLIKTRGQQVTLSCSPISGHRSVSWYQQTPGQGLQFLFEYFSETQRNKGNFPGRFSGRQFSNSRSEMNVSTLELGDSALYLCASSLLPAGNQPQHFGDGTRLSIL.

This chain uses TRBV28 with TRBJ1-6; 7 bases align to TRBD1. The CDR3 totals 15 residues. V trimming: 3 bases; J trimming: 8 bases; junction bases outside the gene matches: 7. Looked up from germline, CDR1 is MDHEN and CDR2 is SYDVKM. CDR3 amino acids: CASSLIDRDDSPLHF. In DNA, the CDR3 is TGTGCCAGCAGTTTGATTGACAGGGATGATTCACCCCTCCACTTT. Based on the CDR3 plus reference TRBV28 and TRBJ1-6, the full variable domain is DVKVTQSSRYLVKRTGEKVFLECVQDMDHENMFWYRQDPGLGLRLIYFSYDVKMKEKGDIPEGYSVSREKKERFSLILESASTNQTSMYLCASSLIDRDDSPLHFGNGTRLTVT.

This clone has just a few counts. The chain combines TRBV29-1 with TRBJ2-6; maybe TRBD2 (5 bases). Germline V gene data show CDR1 as SQVTM and CDR2 as ANQGSEA. This CDR3 has 18 residues. Trimming removed 1 base at V and 0 bases at J, with 16 bases between. The chain's CDR3 is CSVEGASGSFSGANVLTF. CDR3 nucleotides: TGCAGCGTTGAAGGGGCCTCGGGGAGTTTCTCTGGGGCCAACGTCCTGACTTTC.

CDR3 bases: TGTGCCAGCAGGACTAGCGGGGCATACAATGAGCAGTTCTTC. Amino acids: CASRTSGAYNEQFF. The V call is TRBV6-5, the J call TRBJ2-1; 11 positions match TRBD2. V shed 6 bases, J shed 4 bases, and the junction held 2 bases outside the gene matches. Germline CDR1 MNHEY, CDR2 SVGAGI. CDR3 size: 14 residues.

This sequence joins TRBV28 and TRBJ1-5; 7 bases are a match to TRBD1. Germline V gives CDR1 MDHEN, CDR2 SYDVKM. CDR3 length equals 14 residues. The ends lost 3 bases at V and 3 bases at J; junction bases unmatched: 2. CDR3 in amino acids: CASSLTGSNQPQHF. The CDR3, as DNA: TGTGCCAGCAGTTTGACAGGGTCCAATCAGCCCCAGCATTTT.

This clone was counted between two and nine times. The chain links TRBV11-3 to TRBJ1-3; maybe TRBD1 (5 bases). The V and J ends lost 8 bases and 0 bases respectively, with 17 bases between them. This CDR3 is built from 16 residues. Per germline, CDR1 SGHNT and CDR2 YENEEA. CDR3 amino acids: CASSRGSPISGNTIYF. The CDR3 DNA reads as TGTGCCAGCTCTAGGGGCAGCCCGATCTCTGGAAACACCATATATTTT.

Here the CDR3 reads CASSWKNRDRGNEQFF. Written as DNA, the CDR3 is TGTGCCAGCAGCTGGAAGAACCGGGACAGGGGTAATGAGCAGTTCTTC. This chain joins TRBV7-2 and TRBJ2-1, with 10 bases aligning to TRBD1. Germline-derived CDR1 and CDR2 are SGHTA and FQGNSA. The CDR3 is 16 residues long. J was trimmed by 7 bases and V by 4 bases; bases with no gene match: 10.

V and J are TRBV7-2 and TRBJ1-4; 8 positions agree with TRBD1. The CDR3 extends over 14 amino acids. Trimming took 5 bases from V and 7 from J; bases not matched to a gene: 6. CDR1 is SGHTA and CDR2 is FQGNSA in the germline V gene. CDR3 protein: CASSRTGIREKLFF. The DNA for the CDR3 is TGTGCCAGCAGCCGGACAGGGATACGTGAAAAACTGTTTTTT.

The chain employs TRBV5-4 and TRBJ1-1, with 8 positions matching TRBD1. J gave up 5 bases and V 4 bases, and 7 bases lay outside the gene matches. The CDR3 covers 14 residues. Germline V gene lookup returns CDR1 SGHNT and CDR2 YYREEE (reference sequence). DNA of the CDR3: TGTGCCAGCAGCCAGGGACAGGTGACGACTGAAGCTTTCTTT. Translated: CASSQGQVTTEAFF.

The gene calls are TRBV5-4 and TRBJ2-7; 9 bases line up with TRBD1. V shed 0 bases and J 1 base; nucleotides not matched to a gene: 2. The CDR3 length is 15 residues. Germline loops: CDR1 SGHNT, CDR2 YYREEE (reference sequence). CDR3 sequence (DNA): TGTGCCAGCAGCTTGGAGACAGGGGGGTCCTACGAGCAGTACTTC. Protein product: CASSLETGGSYEQYF.

This sequence joins TRBV6-5 and TRBJ1-2; 10 bases are shared with TRBD1. The ends lost 0 bases at V and 5 bases at J; junction bases unmatched: 3. CDR1 is MNHEY and CDR2 is SVGAGI in the germline V gene. The CDR3 loop spans 15 amino acids. This CDR3 is CASSYSPGQGYGYTF. CDR3 bases: TGTGCCAGCAGTTACTCACCGGGACAGGGGTATGGCTACACCTTC.

This rearrangement joins TRBV3-1 (or the pseudogene TRBV3-2) to TRBJ2-6; D might be TRBD2 (6 bases). The CDR3 spans 19 residues. Looked up from germline, CDR1 is LGHDT and CDR2 is YNNKEL (reference sequence). Trimming shortened V by 0 bases and J by 0 bases, and 15 bases separated the two germline ends. The CDR3 protein is CASSQDKGRGSSGANVLTF. The CDR3 DNA sequence: TGTGCCAGCAGCCAAGATAAGGGTCGGGGGAGCTCTGGGGCCAACGTCCTGACTTTC.

The J gene is TRBJ1-2, the V gene TRBV30, with 7 bases identical to TRBD1. With V trimmed by 0 bases and J by 7 bases, 11 bases remained unmatched. This CDR3 spans 15 amino acids. Germline values: CDR1 GTSNPN, CDR2 SVGIG (reference sequence). The CDR3 sequence is CAWSVRRGTVGGYTF. For the CDR3, the DNA is TGTGCCTGGAGTGTACGGAGGGGGACAGTCGGTGGCTACACCTTC. Full variable domain (remainder filled in from reference TRBV30 and TRBJ1-2): SQTIHQWPATLVQPVGSPLSLECTVEGTSNPNLYWYRQAAGRGLQLLFYSVGIGQISSEVPQNLSASRPQDRQFILSSKKLLLSDSGFYLCAWSVRRGTVGGYTFGSGTRLTVV.

The chain employs TRBV7-9 and TRBJ1-2; 7 nucleotides line up with TRBD1. The CDR3 extends over 16 amino acids. Germline CDR1 is SEHNR and CDR2 is FQNEAQ (reference sequence). Trimming removed 4 bases from V and 7 bases from J; junction bases left unmatched: 15. The CDR3 is CASSSLAPRGTAGYTF. CDR3 sequence (DNA): TGTGCCAGCAGCTCGCTAGCCCCCAGAGGGACAGCTGGCTACACCTTC.